This TCR beta chain was sequenced in a study of blood T cell repertoires in COVID-19. Study-level information: Sites in the United States, Italy and Spain provided acute and convalescent COVID-19 samples.

Using immunoSEQ multiplex PCR, the repertoire was profiled, and TCRdb retains in-frame clones only, with some absent. Of a few hundred thousand clones listed, about 84% are singletons. CDR1 SEHNR and CDR2 FQNEAQ come from the germline V gene (reference sequence). CDR3 length equals 14 residues. The junction had 3 bases not matched to a gene; V was cut back by 5 bases and J by 7 bases. This clonotype was sampled from a man younger than 45 with acute COVID-19. The chain combines TRBV7-9 with TRBJ2-1, with 12 positions matching TRBD2. The sequenced material came from PBMCs or T cells enriched from blood (not recorded which). For the CDR3, the DNA is TGTGCCAGCAGCACCGGGACTAGCGGGAATGAGCAGTTCTTC. Translation gives CASSTGTSGNEQFF.